This TCR beta chain was found in a study of monozygotic twins with inflammatory bowel disease. No DNA is given; TCRdb re-called the 5' RACE reads and lists each CDR3 protein once. The listing contains about 380,000 distinct CDR3 sequences. The germline V gene has CDR1 SGHTA and CDR2 FQGNSA. The CDR3 is made up of 15 amino acids. The V and J genes are TRBV7-2 and TRBJ1-6; there is no DNA to check the TCRdb D call of TRBD1. The source is a human donor with ulcerative colitis or Crohn's disease, or a healthy co-twin of an affected twin (not recorded which). Sequenced material: blood. CDR3 sequence: CASNGRGFYNSPLHF.